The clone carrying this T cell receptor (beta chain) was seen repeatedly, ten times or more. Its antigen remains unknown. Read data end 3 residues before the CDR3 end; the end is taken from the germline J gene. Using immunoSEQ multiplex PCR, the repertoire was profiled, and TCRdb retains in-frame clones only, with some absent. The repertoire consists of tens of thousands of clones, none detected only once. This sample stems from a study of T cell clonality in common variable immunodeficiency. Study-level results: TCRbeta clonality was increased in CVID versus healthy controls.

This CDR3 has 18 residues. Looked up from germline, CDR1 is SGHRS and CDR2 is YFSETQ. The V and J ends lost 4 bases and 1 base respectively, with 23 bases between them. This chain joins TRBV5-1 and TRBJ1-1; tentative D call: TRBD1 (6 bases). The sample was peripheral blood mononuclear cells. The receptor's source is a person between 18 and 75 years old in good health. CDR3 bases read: TGCGCCAGCAGCCCCCAGAAGGCCAGGGGAAGTAAGAACACTGAA. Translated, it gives CASSPQKARGSKNTE. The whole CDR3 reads CASSPQKARGSKNTEAFF.